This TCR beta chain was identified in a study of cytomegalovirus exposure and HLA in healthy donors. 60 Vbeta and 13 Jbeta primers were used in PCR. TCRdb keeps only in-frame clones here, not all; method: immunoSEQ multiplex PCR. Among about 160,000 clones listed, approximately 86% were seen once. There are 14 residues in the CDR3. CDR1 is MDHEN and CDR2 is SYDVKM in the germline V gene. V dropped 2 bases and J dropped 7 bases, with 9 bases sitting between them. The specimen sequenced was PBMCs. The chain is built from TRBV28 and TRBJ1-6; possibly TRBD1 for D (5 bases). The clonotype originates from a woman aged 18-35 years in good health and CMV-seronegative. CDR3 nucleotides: TGTGCCAGCAGTTTAGGGCAGGGAAATTCACCCCTCCACTTT. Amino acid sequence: CASSLGQGNSPLHF.